The following is a TCR beta chain sequence with its context. Germline and junction disagree at one end, which may indicate a read error. The data originate from a study of response to subunit inactivated influenza vaccine. CDR1 is MNHEY and CDR2 is SVGAGI in the germline V gene. This CDR3 region has 15 residues. MiXCR was run by TCRdb on the RT-PCR reads, yielding one entry per CDR3 protein. The sample has around 600,000 distinct CDR3 sequences; around 11% are singletons. The sample was also linked to a second study, of T cells expressing NK-cell markers. That work adds: Making the TCR beta cDNA relied on 5'RACE template switching with UMIs.

The chain is built from TRBV6-5 and TRBJ2-1, with TRBD2 identical over 9 bases. The source was PBMCs from blood, collected on the day of vaccination. This TCR came from a man aged 50 or older who received an inactivated influenza vaccine. CDR3 amino acids: CASSDSSGIHGEQFF. The CDR3 region has the DNA TGTGCCAGCAGTGACTCTAGCGGGATACATGGTGAGCAGTTCTTC.